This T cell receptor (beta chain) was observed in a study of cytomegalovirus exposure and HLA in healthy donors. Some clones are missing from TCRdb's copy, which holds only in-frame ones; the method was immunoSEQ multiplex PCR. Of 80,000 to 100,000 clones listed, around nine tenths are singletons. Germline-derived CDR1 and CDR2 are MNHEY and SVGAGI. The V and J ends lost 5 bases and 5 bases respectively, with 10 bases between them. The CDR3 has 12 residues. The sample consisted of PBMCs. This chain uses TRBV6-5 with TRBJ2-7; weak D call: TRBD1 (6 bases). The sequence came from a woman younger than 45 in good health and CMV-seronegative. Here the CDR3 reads CASSEQGNEQYF. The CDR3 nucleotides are TGTGCCAGCAGTGAACAGGGTAACGAGCAGTACTTC.